These T cell receptor beta chains were read from a single sample in a study of response to subunit inactivated influenza vaccine. TCRdb analysed the RT-PCR reads with MiXCR anew, one entry per CDR3 protein. The repertoire holds about 780,000 distinct CDR3 sequences, with about 18% as singletons. The source was PBMCs from blood, collected approximately 5 days after vaccination. These receptors came from a man in his fifties or sixties who received an inactivated influenza vaccine. The CDR3 runs from the conserved cysteine through the conserved F or W. A D gene is named only where the DNA matches it firmly. The size of a clone is reported for some rows only, either as once, few or many, or as a class for expanded clones.

D: TRBD2
size: .
V: TRBV5-1
J: TRBJ2-1
CDR3: CASSDMAGVTYNEQFF
DNA: TGCGCCAGCAGCGATATGGCGGGAGTCACCTACAATGAGCAGTTCTTC

D: .
size: many
V: TRBV11-2
J: TRBJ1-1
CDR3: CASRGTRRPRTEAFF
DNA: TGTGCCAGCAGGGGGACGAGGAGACCACGAACTGAAGCTTTCTTT

D: .
size: .
V: TRBV21-1
J: TRBJ2-7
CDR3: CASSLPHKLSTGASSYEQYF
DNA: TGTGCCAGCAGCCTACCCCATAAATTATCGACAGGGGCAAGCTCCTACGAGCAGTACTTC

D: .
size: .
V: TRBV4-1
J: TRBJ2-7
CDR3: CASSRDRGEQYF
DNA: TGCGCCAGCAGCCGAGATCGGGGGGAGCAGTACTTC

D: .
size: few
V: TRBV7-9
J: TRBJ1-1
CDR3: CASSLPPGEAFF
DNA: TGTGCCAGCAGCTTACCCCCGGGGGAAGCTTTCTTT

D: .
size: .
V: TRBV27
J: TRBJ1-2
CDR3: CASSFLEGAFNYGYTF
DNA: TGTGCCAGCAGTTTCCTTGAGGGAGCCTTTAACTATGGCTACACCTTC

D: .
size: few
V: TRBV10-3
J: TRBJ2-3
CDR3: CAISESRGPRADTQYF
DNA: TGTGCCATCAGTGAGTCGAGGGGTCCAAGGGCGGATACGCAGTATTTT

D: .
size: .
V: TRBV6-2/TRBV6-3
J: TRBJ2-3
CDR3: CASSPGPAPSSTDTQYF
DNA: TGTGCCAGCAGTCCCGGGCCTGCACCTTCTAGCACAGATACGCAGTATTTT

D: .
size: .
V: TRBV29-1
J: TRBJ1-2
CDR3: CSVITTLYGYTF
DNA: TGCAGCGTTATCACAACTCTTTATGGCTACACCTTC

D: .
size: few
V: TRBV7-6
J: TRBJ2-5
CDR3: CASSLRQGHWPQYF
DNA: TGTGCCAGCAGCTTAAGGCAGGGGCATTGGCCCCAGTACTTC

D: .
size: few
V: TRBV28
J: TRBJ1-5
CDR3: CASSLSSGVSNQPQHF
DNA: TGTGCCAGCAGTTTATCTTCGGGAGTTAGCAATCAGCCCCAGCATTTT

D: .
size: .
V: TRBV7-9
J: TRBJ2-2
CDR3: CASSLDGSLRDTGELFF
DNA: TGTGCCAGCAGCTTAGACGGCAGTCTTCGGGACACCGGGGAGCTGTTTTTT

D: TRBD1
size: few
V: TRBV20-1
J: TRBJ1-1
CDR3: CSARTSQGATEAFF
DNA: TGCAGTGCTAGAACGAGTCAGGGGGCCACTGAAGCTTTCTTT

D: .
size: .
V: TRBV5-1
J: TRBJ2-4
CDR3: CASSPSDRAKNIQYF
DNA: TGCGCCAGCAGCCCCTCGGACAGAGCCAAAAACATTCAGTACTTC

D: .
size: few
V: TRBV5-1
J: TRBJ2-1
CDR3: CASSLAPAKSYNEQFF
DNA: TGCGCCAGCAGCTTGGCGCCAGCCAAGTCCTACAATGAGCAGTTCTTC

D: .
size: .
V: TRBV5-1
J: TRBJ2-7
CDR3: CASSLASGTTYEQYF
DNA: TGCGCCAGCAGCTTGGCCTCCGGGACAACCTACGAGCAGTACTTC

D: .
size: once
V: TRBV24-1
J: TRBJ2-2
CDR3: CATSDWTGGWRGANTGELFF
DNA: TGTGCCACCAGTGATTGGACAGGTGGTTGGCGGGGCGCGAACACCGGGGAGCTGTTTTTT

D: .
size: .
V: TRBV20-1
J: TRBJ2-7
CDR3: CSARPQVLNEQYF
DNA: TGCAGTGCTAGACCCCAGGTTCTGAACGAGCAGTACTTC

D: TRBD1
size: .
V: TRBV12-3/TRBV12-4
J: TRBJ2-2
CDR3: CASSSDRGRYTGELFF
DNA: TGTGCCAGCAGTTCAGACAGGGGACGGTACACCGGGGAGCTGTTTTTT

D: TRBD1
size: .
V: TRBV4-3
J: TRBJ2-2
CDR3: CASSRETQGVGGELFF
DNA: TGCGCCAGCAGCCGCGAGACACAGGGGGTGGGCGGGGAGCTGTTTTTT

D: TRBD1
size: .
V: TRBV7-8
J: TRBJ2-4
CDR3: CASSPDRASNIQYF
DNA: TGTGCCAGCAGCCCGGACAGGGCTTCAAACATTCAGTACTTC

D: .
size: few
V: TRBV24-1
J: TRBJ2-1
CDR3: CATSLGGLTNEQFF
DNA: TGTGCCACCAGTCTGGGGGGCCTGACCAATGAGCAGTTCTTC

D: .
size: many
V: TRBV7-9
J: TRBJ1-2
CDR3: CASSLGTPTGF
DNA: TGTGCCAGCAGCCTTGGGACACCGACGGGCTTC

D: .
size: .
V: TRBV9
J: TRBJ2-1
CDR3: CASSNGRVSVGNEQFF
DNA: TGTGCCAGCAGCAACGGACGTGTCTCAGTGGGAAATGAGCAGTTCTTC

D: .
size: many
V: TRBV20-1
J: TRBJ2-5
CDR3: CSATPETETQYF
DNA: TGCAGTGCTACCCCGGAGACGGAGACCCAGTACTTC

D: .
size: .
V: TRBV9
J: TRBJ2-5
CDR3: CASSVMGGLETQYF
DNA: TGTGCCAGCAGCGTAATGGGGGGCCTGGAGACCCAGTACTTC

D: .
size: .
V: TRBV5-6
J: TRBJ2-1
CDR3: CASSLGHIPLLAGKNEQFF
DNA: TGTGCCAGCAGCTTAGGACATATCCCCCTCTTGGCGGGGAAGAATGAGCAGTTCTTC

D: TRBD1
size: .
V: TRBV12-3/TRBV12-4
J: TRBJ2-2
CDR3: CASSWDRQEAGELFF
DNA: TGTGCCAGCAGTTGGGACAGGCAAGAGGCCGGGGAGCTGTTTTTT

D: TRBD1
size: .
V: TRBV29-1
J: TRBJ2-7
CDR3: CSVLDRDHEQYF
DNA: TGCAGCGTCCTTGACAGGGACCACGAGCAGTACTTC

D: TRBD1
size: many
V: TRBV12-3/TRBV12-4
J: TRBJ2-3
CDR3: CASSLGQATDTQYF
DNA: TGCGCCAGCAGCTTGGGACAGGCCACAGATACGCAGTATTTT

D: TRBD1
size: .
V: TRBV5-4
J: TRBJ1-1
CDR3: CASTLAGQRGEAFF
DNA: TGTGCCAGCACCCTCGCGGGACAGCGGGGTGAAGCTTTCTTT

D: .
size: few
V: TRBV24-1
J: TRBJ2-5
CDR3: CATSDLQEETQYF
DNA: TGTGCCACCAGTGATCTACAGGAAGAGACCCAGTACTTC

D: .
size: few
V: TRBV9
J: TRBJ1-1
CDR3: CASSVDDPNTEAFF
DNA: TGTGCCAGCAGCGTGGATGACCCGAACACTGAAGCTTTCTTT